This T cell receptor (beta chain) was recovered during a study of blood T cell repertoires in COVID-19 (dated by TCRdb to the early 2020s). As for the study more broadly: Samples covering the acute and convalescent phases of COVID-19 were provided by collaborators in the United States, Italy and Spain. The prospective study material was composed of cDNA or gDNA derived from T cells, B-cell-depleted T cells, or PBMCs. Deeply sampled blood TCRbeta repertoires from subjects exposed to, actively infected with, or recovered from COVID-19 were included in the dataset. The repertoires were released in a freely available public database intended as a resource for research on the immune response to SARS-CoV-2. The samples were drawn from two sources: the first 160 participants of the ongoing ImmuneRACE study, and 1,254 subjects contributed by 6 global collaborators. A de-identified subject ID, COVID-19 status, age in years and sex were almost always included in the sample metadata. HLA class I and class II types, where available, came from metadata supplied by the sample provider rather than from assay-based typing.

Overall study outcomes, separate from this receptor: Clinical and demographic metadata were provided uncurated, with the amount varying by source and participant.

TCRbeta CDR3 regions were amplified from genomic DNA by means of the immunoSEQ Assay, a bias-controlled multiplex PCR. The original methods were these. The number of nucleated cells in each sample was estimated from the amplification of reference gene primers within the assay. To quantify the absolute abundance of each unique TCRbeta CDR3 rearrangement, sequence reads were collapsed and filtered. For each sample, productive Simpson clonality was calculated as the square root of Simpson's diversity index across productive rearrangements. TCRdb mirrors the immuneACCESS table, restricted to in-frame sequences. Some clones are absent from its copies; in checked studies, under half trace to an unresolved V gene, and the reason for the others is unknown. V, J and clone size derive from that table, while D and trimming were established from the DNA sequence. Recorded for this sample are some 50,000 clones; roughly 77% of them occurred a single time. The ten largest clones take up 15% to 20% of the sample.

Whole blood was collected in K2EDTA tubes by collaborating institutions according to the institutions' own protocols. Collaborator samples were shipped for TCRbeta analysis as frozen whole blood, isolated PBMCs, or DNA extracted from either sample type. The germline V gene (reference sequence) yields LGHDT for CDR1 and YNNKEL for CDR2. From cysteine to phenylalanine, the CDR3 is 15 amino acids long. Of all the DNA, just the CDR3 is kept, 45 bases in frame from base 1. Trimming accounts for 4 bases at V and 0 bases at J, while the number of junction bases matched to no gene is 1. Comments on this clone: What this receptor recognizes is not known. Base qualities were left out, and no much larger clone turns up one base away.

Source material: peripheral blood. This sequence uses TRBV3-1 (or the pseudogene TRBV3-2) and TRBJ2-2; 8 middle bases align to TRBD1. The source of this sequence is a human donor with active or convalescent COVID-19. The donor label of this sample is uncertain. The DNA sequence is TGTGCCAGCAGCCCACAGGGGGCGAACACCGGGGAGCTGTTTTTT. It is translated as CASSPQGANTGELFF.